The text below deals with one T cell receptor (beta chain). What it recognizes is unknown. Sequence at one end of the junction differs from germline and may be a read error. PBMCs were stained for CD3, CD4 and CD8, and CD4+ and CD8+ T cells were sorted. These data originate in a study of CD8+ T cells in alopecia areata. Reverse transcribed after extraction, RNA yielded cDNA as the sequencing template. TCRdb's copy holds only in-frame clones and misses some; the assay was immunoSEQ multiplex PCR. The sample has around 190,000 clones; more than 55% are singletons. Germline loops: CDR1 SGHNT, CDR2 YYREEE (reference sequence). The CDR3 extends over 14 amino acids. The study's findings and limits: Lesional scalp, especially alopecia totalis/universalis, showed higher clonality than normal scalp. Sequencing of scalp tissue also captures the resident alphabeta T cells of normal skin.

Sequencing used CD8+ T cells sorted from blood. The V and J genes are TRBV5-4 and TRBJ1-5; no definite D call. This receptor was identified in a human donor in good health. The CDR3: CASSQLRTYQPQHF. CDR3 bases: TGCGCCAGCAGCCAACTCCGTACCTATCAGCCCCAGCATTTT.